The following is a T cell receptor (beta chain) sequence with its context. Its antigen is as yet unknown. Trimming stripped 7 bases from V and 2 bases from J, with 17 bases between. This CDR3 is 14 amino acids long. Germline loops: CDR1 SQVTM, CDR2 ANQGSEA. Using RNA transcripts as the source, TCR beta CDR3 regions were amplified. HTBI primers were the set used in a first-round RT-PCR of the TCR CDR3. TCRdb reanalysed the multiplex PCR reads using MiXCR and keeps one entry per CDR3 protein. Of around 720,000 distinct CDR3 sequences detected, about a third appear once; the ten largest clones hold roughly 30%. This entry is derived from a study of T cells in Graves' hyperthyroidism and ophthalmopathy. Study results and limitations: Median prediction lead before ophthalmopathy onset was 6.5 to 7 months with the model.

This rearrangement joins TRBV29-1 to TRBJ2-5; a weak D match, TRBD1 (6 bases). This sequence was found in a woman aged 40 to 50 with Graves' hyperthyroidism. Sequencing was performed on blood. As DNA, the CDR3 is TGCAGCGCCGCTCCAGGGGACCTTCAAGAGACCCAGTACTTC. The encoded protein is CSAAPGDLQETQYF.